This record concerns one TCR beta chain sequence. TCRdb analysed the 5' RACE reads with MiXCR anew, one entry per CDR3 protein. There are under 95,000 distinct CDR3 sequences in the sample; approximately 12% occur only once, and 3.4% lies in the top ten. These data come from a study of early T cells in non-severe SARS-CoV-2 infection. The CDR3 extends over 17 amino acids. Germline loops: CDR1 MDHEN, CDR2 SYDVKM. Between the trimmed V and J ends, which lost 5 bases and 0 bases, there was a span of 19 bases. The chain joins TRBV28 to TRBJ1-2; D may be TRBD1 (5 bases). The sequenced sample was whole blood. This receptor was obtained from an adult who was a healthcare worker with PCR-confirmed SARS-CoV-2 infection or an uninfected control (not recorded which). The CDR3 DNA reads TGTGCCAGCAGTCCCCTGGGGGGATCGGGTACTAACTATGGCTACACCTTC. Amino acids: CASSPLGGSGTNYGYTF.